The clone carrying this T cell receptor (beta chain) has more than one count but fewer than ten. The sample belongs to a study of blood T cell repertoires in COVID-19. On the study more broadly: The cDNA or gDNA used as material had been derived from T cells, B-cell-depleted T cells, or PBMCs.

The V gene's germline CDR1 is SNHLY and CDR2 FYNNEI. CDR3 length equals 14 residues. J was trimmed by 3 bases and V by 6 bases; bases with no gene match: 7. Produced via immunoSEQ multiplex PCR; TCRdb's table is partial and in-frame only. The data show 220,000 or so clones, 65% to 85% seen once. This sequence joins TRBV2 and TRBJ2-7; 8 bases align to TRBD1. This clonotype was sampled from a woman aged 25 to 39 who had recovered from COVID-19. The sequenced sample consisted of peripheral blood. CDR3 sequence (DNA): TGTGCCAGCAGGATGGACAGGGCTGACTACGAGCAGTACTTC. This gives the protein CASRMDRADYEQYF.